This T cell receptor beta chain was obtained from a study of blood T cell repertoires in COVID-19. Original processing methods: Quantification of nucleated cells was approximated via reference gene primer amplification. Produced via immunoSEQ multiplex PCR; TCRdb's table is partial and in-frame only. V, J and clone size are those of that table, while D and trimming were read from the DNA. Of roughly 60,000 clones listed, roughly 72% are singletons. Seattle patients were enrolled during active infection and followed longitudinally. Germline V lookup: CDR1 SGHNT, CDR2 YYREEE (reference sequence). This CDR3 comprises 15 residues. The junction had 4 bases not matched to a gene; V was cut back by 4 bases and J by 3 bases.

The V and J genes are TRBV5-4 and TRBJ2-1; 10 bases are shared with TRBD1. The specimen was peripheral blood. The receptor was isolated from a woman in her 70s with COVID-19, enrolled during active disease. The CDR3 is CASSARDRGYNEQFF. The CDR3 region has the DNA TGTGCCAGCAGCGCCCGGGACAGGGGCTACAATGAGCAGTTCTTC.